Presented here are 19 T cell receptor beta chains from one specimen sequenced in a study of blood T cell repertoires in COVID-19. Produced via immunoSEQ multiplex PCR; TCRdb's table is partial and in-frame only. Found here are almost 200,000 clones, roughly 90% of them singletons; the top ten hold 0.78%. Sequencing was carried out using peripheral blood. The receptors here all came from a woman in her 70s with acute or convalescent COVID-19.

The chain is built from TRBV15 and TRBJ1-4, with D unresolved. CDR3 length: 15 residues. The ends were cut back, 5 bases at V and 4 bases at J, with 14 bases in the middle. CDR1 is LNHNV, CDR2 YYDKDF, per germline (reference sequence). The CDR3 sequence is CATSSGGYRNEKLFF. CDR3 DNA: TGTGCCACCAGCTCCGGAGGATATCGTAATGAAAAACTGTTTTTT.

In its sample, this clone was seen once. This sequence joins TRBV2 and TRBJ1-5; TRBD1 agrees at 9 bases. This CDR3 region has 14 residues. V gave up 6 bases and J gave up 4 bases; unmatched junction bases: 4. Germline V gene data show CDR1 as SNHLY and CDR2 as FYNNEI. CDR3 sequence reads: CASRGQGLNQPQHF. DNA of the CDR3: TGTGCCAGCAGGGGACAGGGCCTTAATCAGCCCCAGCATTTT.

The chain recombines TRBV18 with TRBJ2-7, with D tentatively TRBD1 (6 bases). V was shortened by 6 bases and J by 3 bases, with 12 bases between the two germline ends. Germline V gives CDR1 KGHSH, CDR2 LQKENI. This CDR3 spans 13 amino acids. The CDR3 loop is CASSETGLYEQYF. The CDR3 DNA reads as TGTGCCAGCTCGGAAACAGGGCTCTACGAGCAGTACTTC.

The rearrangement uses TRBV5-1 and TRBJ2-5; D possibly corresponds to TRBD1 (5 bases). CDR1 SGHRS and CDR2 YFSETQ come from the germline V gene. The V end lost 0 bases, the J end lost 1 base, and 7 bases lay between the germline ends. The CDR3 runs to 14 residues. CDR3 sequence: CASSLGRAQETQYF. The CDR3, as DNA: TGCGCCAGCAGCTTGGGCAGGGCCCAAGAGACCCAGTACTTC.

This rearrangement joins TRBV10-2 to TRBJ2-3; D is perhaps TRBD2 (6 bases). The length of the CDR3 is 13 residues. The V gene lost 8 bases and the J gene lost 0 bases, with 9 bases spanning the gap. Germline loops: CDR1 WSHSY, CDR2 SAAADI. The CDR3 region has the DNA TGCGCCAGCGGGGACTCTAGCACAGATACGCAGTATTTT. Its protein is CASGDSSTDTQYF.

V usage is TRBV4-2 and J usage is TRBJ2-1; the match to TRBD2 covers 8 bases. The CDR3 runs to 16 residues. V trimming: 4 bases; J trimming: 12 bases; junction bases outside the gene matches: 17. Germline V gene data show CDR1 as LGHNA and CDR2 as YNFKEQ. The CDR3 protein is CASSRVGSGILGVQFF. As DNA, the CDR3 is TGTGCCAGCAGCCGAGTGGGTAGCGGGATCCTTGGGGTGCAGTTCTTC.

The V and J genes are TRBV19 and TRBJ1-2; D gene unclear. From germline, CDR1 is LNHDA and CDR2 SQIVND (reference sequence). The CDR3 runs to 14 residues. The V and J ends lost 5 bases and 8 bases respectively, with 18 bases between them. The CDR3 DNA sequence: TGTGCCAGTAGTCCGACGACCGCTGCGGGGGGCTACACCTTC. The encoded protein is CASSPTTAAGGYTF.

V and J are TRBV5-1 and TRBJ2-3; 7 nucleotides align to TRBD2. The CDR3 spans 17 residues. Germline trimming cut 4 bases from V and 0 bases from J; bases unmatched to any gene: 11. Germline CDR1 reads SGHRS; CDR2 reads YFSETQ. Here the CDR3 DNA reads TGCGCCAGCAGCCTCCTCCGACTAGCAGCTAGCACAGATACGCAGTATTTT. Residues: CASSLLRLAASTDTQYF.

The chain has TRBV7-2 and TRBJ1-3; 9 bases are a match to TRBD1. Unmatched junction bases numbered 3, after V lost 4 bases and J lost 2 bases. The germline gives CDR1 SGHTA, CDR2 FQGNSA. This CDR3 is built from 15 residues. The chain's CDR3 is CASSSDRGTGNTIYF. In nucleotides, the CDR3 is TGTGCCAGCAGCTCCGACAGGGGGACTGGAAACACCATATATTTT.

This sequence joins TRBV3-1 (or the pseudogene TRBV3-2) and TRBJ1-2; D not certain. The ends were cut back, 5 bases at V and 10 bases at J, with 11 bases in the middle. The CDR3 sequence is 11 residues long. Looked up from germline, CDR1 is LGHDT and CDR2 is YNNKEL (reference sequence). In DNA, the CDR3 is TGTGCCAGCAGCTCTCCGGGATACTACACCTTC. This gives the protein CASSSPGYYTF.

This chain joins TRBV6-2 or TRBV6-3 and TRBJ1-6, with D unclear. There are 15 residues in the CDR3. Germline V gene data show CDR1 as MNHEY and CDR2 as SVGEGT. With 0 bases removed from V and 7 bases from J, the gap between germline ends came to 10 bases. CDR3 in DNA: TGTGCCAGCAGTTACTCGAGAGGTGGGAATTCACCCCTCCACTTT. Translating it yields CASSYSRGGNSPLHF.

In this sample, this clone turned up once. V is TRBV12-5 and J is TRBJ1-1; 9 bases are a match to TRBD1. V dropped 2 bases and J dropped 10; count of bases not matched to a gene: 14. The CDR3 totals 16 residues. Germline V gene data show CDR1 as LGHNT and CDR2 as FRNRAP. CDR3 in amino acids: CASGLTSGTGTSTAFF. CDR3 nucleotides: TGTGCTAGTGGTTTGACCTCCGGGACAGGGACCAGTACAGCTTTCTTT.

The chain recombines TRBV10-2 with TRBJ2-7, with TRBD1 matching over 8 bases. The germline V gene encodes CDR1 WSHSY and CDR2 SAAADI. V gave up 6 bases and J gave up 4 bases; unmatched junction bases: 8. This CDR3 has 14 residues. The CDR3: CASRGRGRLYEQYF. CDR3 DNA sequence: TGCGCCAGCAGGGGCAGGGGGCGCTTGTACGAGCAGTACTTC.

V is TRBV29-1 and J is TRBJ1-4, with TRBD1 matching over 7 bases. Germline CDR1 SQVTM, CDR2 ANQGSEA. V lost 6 bases and J lost 3; bases outside the gene matches: 4. This CDR3 spans 13 amino acids. The CDR3: CSVRDSPNEKLFF. The DNA of the CDR3 is TGCAGCGTCCGGGACAGCCCTAATGAAAAACTGTTTTTT.

This sequence joins TRBV11-2 and TRBJ1-2, with a possible D match to TRBD1 (5 bases). The CDR3 consists of 13 residues. With 2 bases removed from V and 8 bases from J, the gap between germline ends came to 12 bases. Germline CDR1 SGHAT, CDR2 FQNNGV. CDR3 DNA sequence: TGTGCCAGCAGCTTAAAACAGGCTCGAGGCTACACCTTC. It codes for CASSLKQARGYTF.

The J gene is TRBJ2-7, the V gene TRBV11-3, with TRBD1 matching over 11 bases. This CDR3 is 15 amino acids long. V dropped 4 bases and J dropped 6; count of bases not matched to a gene: 8. The germline CDR1 and CDR2 sequences are SGHNT and YENEEA. The CDR3 region is CASSSLGGTGGEQYF. The CDR3 DNA is TGTGCCAGCAGCTCCTTAGGGGGGACAGGGGGCGAGCAGTACTTC.

The rearrangement joins TRBV18 to TRBJ1-1; D is unclear. The CDR3 runs to 14 residues. The germline V and J ends were trimmed by 3 bases and 0 bases, with 8 bases remaining between them. CDR1 KGHSH and CDR2 LQKENI come from the germline V gene. The CDR3 DNA reads TGTGCCAGCTCACCTTCTTCGTTGAACACTGAAGCTTTCTTT. Protein sequence: CASSPSSLNTEAFF.

The rearrangement uses TRBV3-1 (or the pseudogene TRBV3-2) and TRBJ2-7; the D gene is possibly TRBD2 (5 bases). CDR3 size: 15 residues. V was cut by 0 bases and J by 2 bases, with 11 bases left in between. Germline V lookup: CDR1 LGHDT, CDR2 YNNKEL (reference sequence). In nucleotides, the CDR3 is TGTGCCAGCAGCCAAGAGTCAGGACTTCCCTACGAGCAGTACTTC. Protein sequence: CASSQESGLPYEQYF.

The chain has TRBV9 and TRBJ1-1; the D is unclear. The V end was cut by 3 bases, the J end by 4 bases, with 19 bases between. Per the germline V gene, CDR1 is SGDLS and CDR2 is YYNGEE. The length of the CDR3 is 16 residues. As DNA, the CDR3 is TGTGCCAGCAGCGCTACACCCAGTAGCAGCGGCACTGAAGCTTTCTTT. Translating it yields CASSATPSSSGTEAFF.